The 27 T cell receptor beta chains in this list originate from one sample, sequenced in a study of technical replicates of blood from a few donors. Sequencing used immunoSEQ multiplex PCR; TCRdb keeps in-frame clones, though not all of them. The table shows about 69,000 clones, with 88% occurring only once. Sequenced sample: PBMCs. Source of these receptors: a human donor in good health. Some clones in this sample may be carry-over from other donors' samples.

This chain links TRBV4-2 with TRBJ1-2; D remains ambiguous. Germline assignment: CDR1 LGHNA and CDR2 YNFKEQ. V lost 0 bases and J lost 6, with 20 bases in between. The CDR3 extends over 17 amino acids. The CDR3 nucleotides are TGTGCCAGCAGCCAAGATCTTGTTAGTTCATTGGTCGATGGCTACACCTTC. This encodes CASSQDLVSSLVDGYTF.

The CDR3 protein is CASSLFWWRERPEQYF. The CDR3 bases are TGTGCCAGCAGCTTATTTTGGTGGCGGGAGAGACCCGAGCAGTACTTC. The chain joins TRBV7-2 to TRBJ2-7, with 7 bases matching TRBD2. Unmatched junction bases numbered 13, after V lost 2 bases and J lost 6 bases. From germline, CDR1 is SGHTA and CDR2 FQGNSA. This CDR3 has 16 amino acids. Full variable domain (outside the CDR3, taken from reference TRBV7-2 and TRBJ2-7): GAGVSQSPSNKVTEKGKDVELRCDPISGHTALYWYRQSLGQGLEFLIYFQGNSAPDKSGLPSDRFSAERTGGSVSTLTIQRTQQEDSAVYLCASSLFWWRERPEQYFGPGTRLTVT.

V is TRBV19 and J is TRBJ1-5, with D unresolved. The CDR3 has 12 amino acids. Germline assignment: CDR1 LNHDA and CDR2 SQIVND (reference sequence). With 3 bases removed from V and 9 bases from J, the gap between germline ends came to 9 bases. The CDR3 nucleotides are TGTGCCAGTAGTATCGGAGCCGGGCCCCAGCATTTT. Amino acid sequence: CASSIGAGPQHF. Full variable domain (outside the CDR3, taken from reference TRBV19 and TRBJ1-5): DGGITQSPKYLFRKEGQNVTLSCEQNLNHDAMYWYRQDPGQGLRLIYYSQIVNDFQKGDIAEGYSVSREKKESFPLTVTSAQKNPTAFYLCASSIGAGPQHFGDGTRLSIL.

The chain carries TRBV18 and TRBJ1-5, with 9 bases lining up with TRBD1. From germline, CDR1 is KGHSH and CDR2 LQKENI. There are 15 residues in the CDR3. Losses at the gene ends were 3 bases for V and 3 bases for J; bases not matched to a gene: 3. The CDR3 loop is CASSPTGGNNQPQHF. In DNA form, the CDR3 reads TGTGCCAGCTCACCGACAGGGGGAAACAATCAGCCCCAGCATTTT.

The chain couples TRBV6-5 to TRBJ2-1; 9 bases match TRBD1. V trimming: 6 bases; J trimming: 5 bases; junction bases outside the gene matches: 8. CDR3 size: 15 residues. In germline, CDR1 is MNHEY, CDR2 SVGAGI. CDR3 sequence (DNA): TGTGCCAGCAGCCAAGCCGGGACAGGGCACAATGAGCAGTTCTTC. It translates to CASSQAGTGHNEQFF.

The CDR3 DNA reads as TGTGCCAGCAGTGAAATGTTCACAAGCTCCTACAATGAGCAGTTCTTC. The encoded protein is CASSEMFTSSYNEQFF. The chain employs TRBV6-1 and TRBJ2-1; D remains ambiguous. This CDR3 has 16 amino acids. Per the germline V gene, CDR1 is MNHNS and CDR2 is SASEGT. The V end was cut by 2 bases, the J end by 0 bases, with 11 bases between.

This clone has only one observation. This sequence joins TRBV2 and TRBJ1-3; tentative D call: TRBD1 (5 bases). This CDR3 contains 12 residues. V lost 11 bases to trimming and J lost 7 bases, with 15 bases between them. Per the germline V gene, CDR1 is SNHLY and CDR2 is FYNNEI. Here the CDR3 DNA reads TGTGCCGGCGGTCAGGGAATCAACACCATATATTTT. Translating gives CAGGQGINTIYF.

This clone was recorded once. The gene calls are TRBV7-2 and TRBJ1-6; TRBD1 aligns across 9 bases. CDR1 SGHTA and CDR2 FQGNSA come from the germline V gene. CDR3 length: 14 residues. V trimming: 5 bases; J trimming: 9 bases; junction bases outside the gene matches: 5. As DNA, the CDR3 is TGTGCCAGCAGCGCCGGACAGGGGAGTTCACCCCTCCACTTT. Translated: CASSAGQGSSPLHF.

The J gene is TRBJ2-6, the V gene TRBV5-5; TRBD1 is a possible D gene (5 bases). Trimming removed 0 bases at V and 3 bases at J, with 10 bases between. Germline CDR1 SGHKS, CDR2 YYEKEE (reference sequence). The CDR3 totals 16 residues. CDR3 in DNA: TGTGCCAGCAGCTTGGATACAGGAAGTGGGGCCAACGTCCTGACTTTC. This translates into CASSLDTGSGANVLTF.

The chain uses TRBV4-1 and TRBJ2-7, with TRBD1 matching over 7 bases. Trimming cost V 3 bases and J 5 bases; bases outside gene matches: 16. This CDR3 is built from 17 residues. From germline, CDR1 is MGHRA and CDR2 YSYEKL. In DNA, the CDR3 is TGCGCCAGCAGCCACTCGAAACCGGGACAGTGGGTCGACGAGCAGTACTTC. This translates into CASSHSKPGQWVDEQYF.

Only one count was recorded for this clone. J is TRBJ2-3 and V is TRBV4-2; 11 bases map to TRBD1. CDR3 length: 17 residues. Germline-derived CDR1 and CDR2 are LGHNA and YNFKEQ. The V segment lost 1 base and the J segment 4 bases; nucleotides outside the gene matches: 7. The CDR3 loop is CASSQGGGTGGADTQYF. The CDR3 nucleotides read TGTGCCAGCAGCCAAGGGGGCGGGACAGGGGGTGCAGATACGCAGTATTTT.

This clone has only one observation. The V call is TRBV7-8, the J call TRBJ2-2; 7 positions match TRBD2. Trimming removed 5 bases from V and 2 bases from J; junction bases left unmatched: 5. This CDR3 spans 15 amino acids. The germline V gene encodes CDR1 SGHVS and CDR2 FQNEAQ. The CDR3 protein is CASSLRDYNTGELFF. The CDR3 DNA follows: TGTGCCAGCAGCCTCCGGGACTACAACACCGGGGAGCTGTTTTTT.

V and J are TRBV27 and TRBJ2-5; the match to TRBD2 covers 9 bases. V dropped 0 bases and J dropped 5; count of bases not matched to a gene: 10. The CDR3 has 17 residues. CDR1 and CDR2 from the germline V gene are MNHEY and SMNVEV (reference sequence). The CDR3 sequence: CASSLSFASGVRETQYF. CDR3 DNA: TGTGCCAGCAGTTTATCGTTTGCTAGCGGGGTCCGCGAGACCCAGTACTTC.

The chain carries TRBV19 and TRBJ1-5; 7 nucleotides agree with TRBD1. The CDR3 is 15 amino acids. Germline V gene sequence: CDR1 LNHDA, CDR2 SQIVND (reference sequence). Trimming took 5 bases from V and 6 from J; bases not matched to a gene: 10. DNA of the CDR3: TGTGCCAGTAGTCCACATGACAGGGACGCTCAGCCCCAGCATTTT. It encodes CASSPHDRDAQPQHF.

This clone turned up a few times. The chain uses TRBV7-9 and TRBJ2-5; 9 bases fit TRBD1. The CDR3 loop spans 16 amino acids. The germline V gene encodes CDR1 SEHNR and CDR2 FQNEAQ (reference sequence). V lost 5 bases, J lost 4 bases, and 11 bases stayed unmatched. The CDR3 protein is CASSTAYRGRGETQYF. CDR3 sequence (DNA): TGTGCCAGCAGCACAGCATACAGGGGGCGCGGAGAGACCCAGTACTTC.

The CDR3 nucleotides are TGTGCCTGGAGTAGGGGGCAGGGTCTGTACGAGCAGTACTTC. This translates into CAWSRGQGLYEQYF. V usage is TRBV30 and J usage is TRBJ2-7; TRBD1 matches at 7 bases. This CDR3 has 14 residues. J gave up 4 bases and V 2 bases, and 8 bases lay outside the gene matches. The V gene's germline CDR1 is GTSNPN and CDR2 SVGIG (reference sequence).

This clone was counted between two and nine times. J is TRBJ1-2 and V is TRBV27, with a tentative D call TRBD1 (6 bases). The germline V gene encodes CDR1 MNHEY and CDR2 SMNVEV (reference sequence). V dropped 8 bases and J dropped 5 bases, with 12 bases sitting between them. The CDR3 has 12 residues. CDR3 DNA: TGTGCCAGCGGAAACAGGGTTTATGGCTACACCTTC. Translating it yields CASGNRVYGYTF.

J is TRBJ1-1 and V is TRBV27, with D perhaps matching TRBD1 (5 bases). The length of the CDR3 is 14 residues. CDR1 is MNHEY and CDR2 is SMNVEV in the germline V gene (reference sequence). V lost 5 bases to trimming and J lost 5 bases, with 15 bases between them. CDR3 amino acids: CASSPPGGRTEAFF. The CDR3 DNA is TGTGCCAGCAGTCCTCCGGGGGGGAGGACTGAAGCTTTCTTT.

The CDR3 DNA sequence: TGTGCCAGCAGCCCCCCCGGGGGTACGCAGTATTTT. Its translation: CASSPPGGTQYF. The chain combines TRBV7-3 with TRBJ2-3, with a possible D match to TRBD2 (6 bases). The germline V gene has CDR1 SGHTA and CDR2 FQGTGA. Between the trimmed V and J ends, which lost 5 bases and 8 bases, there was a span of 11 bases. CDR3 length equals 12 residues.

V is TRBV16 and J is TRBJ1-5, with TRBD1 identical over 8 bases. The CDR3 is 17 residues long. Germline V gene data show CDR1 as KGHSY and CDR2 as FQNENV. V shed 1 base and J 8 bases; nucleotides not matched to a gene: 13. The CDR3 sequence is CASSQLGPGGAREPQHF. The CDR3 nucleotides are TGTGCCAGCAGCCAATTGGGTCCAGGGGGCGCGAGGGAGCCCCAGCATTTT. Drawing the rest from reference TRBV16 and TRBJ1-5, the complete variable domain is GEEVAQTPKHLVRGEGQKAKLYCAPIKGHSYVFWYQQVLKNEFKFLISFQNENVFDETGMPKERFSAKCLPNSPCSLEIQATKLEDSAVYFCASSQLGPGGAREPQHFGDGTRLSIL.

This clone was seen only once. The chain couples TRBV9 to TRBJ2-3; 10 bases line up with TRBD1. The CDR3 is made up of 15 amino acids. Germline CDR1 is SGDLS and CDR2 is YYNGEE. With 0 bases clipped from V and 4 bases from J, the junction kept 2 bases outside the gene matches. This CDR3 is CASSVGQGAPDTQYF. The CDR3 region has the DNA TGTGCCAGCAGCGTAGGACAGGGGGCTCCAGATACGCAGTATTTT.

This sequence joins TRBV4-2 and TRBJ1-1; D unclear. The CDR3 totals 15 residues. V was clipped by 5 bases and J by 5 bases, with 18 bases between them. CDR1 is LGHNA and CDR2 is YNFKEQ in the germline V gene. CDR3 sequence: CASSTEGRAGTEAFF. CDR3 bases: TGTGCCAGCAGCACCGAAGGGCGGGCGGGAACTGAAGCTTTCTTT.

The chain joins TRBV30 to TRBJ2-7; 8 positions match TRBD2. Germline V lookup: CDR1 GTSNPN, CDR2 SVGIG (reference sequence). After removal of 2 bases from V and 2 bases from J, the junction contained 14 bases not matched to a gene. The CDR3 spans 17 residues. DNA of the CDR3: TGTGCCTGGAGTTCCCCCGCCGCTAGCGGGCCACCCTACGAGCAGTACTTC. Translating gives CAWSSPAASGPPYEQYF.

The CDR3 here is CASRTDGEDEQFF. DNA of the CDR3: TGTGCCAGCAGGACTGACGGGGAGGATGAGCAGTTCTTC. The chain joins TRBV7-3 to TRBJ2-1; D perhaps matches TRBD2 (6 bases). Trimming stripped 6 bases from V and 8 bases from J, with 14 bases between. CDR3 size: 13 residues. Per germline, CDR1 SGHTA and CDR2 FQGTGA.

The chain uses TRBV6-5 and TRBJ1-1; 8 nucleotides line up with TRBD1. Germline values: CDR1 MNHEY, CDR2 SVGAGI. The CDR3 has 15 amino acids. V dropped 4 bases and J dropped 1; count of bases not matched to a gene: 5. The CDR3 spells CASSCRDRPNTEAFF. The CDR3 DNA reads TGTGCCAGCAGTTGCCGGGACAGGCCGAACACTGAAGCTTTCTTT.

This clone showed up just a few times. V is TRBV27 and J is TRBJ2-6; no definite D call. The CDR3 totals 16 residues. Between the trimmed V and J ends, which lost 3 bases and 3 bases, there was a span of 12 bases. CDR1 and CDR2 (germline): MNHEY, SMNVEV (reference sequence). CDR3 sequence: CASSFTLGGGANVLTF. In DNA, the CDR3 is TGTGCCAGCAGTTTCACTCTCGGTGGTGGGGCCAACGTCCTGACTTTC.

The chain carries TRBV5-1 and TRBJ1-6; 7 nucleotides line up with TRBD1. Trimming took 0 bases from V and 9 from J; bases not matched to a gene: 9. The CDR3 length is 16 residues. CDR1 is SGHRS, CDR2 YFSETQ, per germline. CDR3 coding DNA: TGCGCCAGCAGCTTGGGGGCGACAGGGTCGGGTTCACCCCTCCACTTT. Amino acids: CASSLGATGSGSPLHF.